These 25 T cell receptor beta chains originate from one sample sequenced in a study of spatial heterogeneity in lung cancer (dated by TCRdb to about 2019). The library was prepared using 5' RACE. Sequencing used a NextSeq 500. The raw public data were reprocessed by TCRdb itself: fastp quality trimming at Q25, MiXCR clonotype calling, in-frame beta chains only. Each CDR3 protein gets just one entry, which takes the most common genes and DNA from the rows behind it. This sample holds 25,000 to 35,000 distinct CDR3 sequences; about 10% were observed only once. The top ten constitute 28% of the sample. In light of the paper, this sample's time point label describes: blood at routine non-recurrence follow-up after resection. The specimen comprised PBMCs, sampled at follow-up. These receptors originate from a female donor with early-stage non-small cell lung cancer.

This clonotype was found many times. The V and J genes are TRBV3-1 and TRBJ2-3; D not resolved. V gave up 1 base and J gave up 4 bases, with 6 bases separating them. CDR1 and CDR2 from the germline V gene are LGHDT and YNNKEL (reference sequence). The CDR3 spans 13 residues. CDR3 in amino acids: CASSQGVADTQYF. The CDR3 DNA follows: TGTGCCAGCAGCCAAGGGGTTGCAGATACGCAGTATTTT.

The chain couples TRBV12-3 or TRBV12-4 to TRBJ2-5; D might be TRBD1 or TRBD2, each matching 5 bases. V shed 3 bases and J shed 1 base, with 12 bases lying between them. This CDR3 comprises 15 residues. The CDR3 reads CASSFSPGPQETQYF. CDR3 coding DNA: TGTGCCAGCAGTTTCTCGCCGGGGCCCCAAGAGACCCAGTACTTC.

This clonotype has a single count. The chain recombines TRBV6-5 with TRBJ2-7; 10 nucleotides align to TRBD2. V trimming: 6 bases; J trimming: 4 bases; junction bases outside the gene matches: 6. The CDR3 length is 14 residues. The germline gives CDR1 MNHEY, CDR2 SVGAGI. The CDR3 sequence is CASRLAGEAYEQYF. Written as DNA, the CDR3 is TGTGCCAGCAGGCTAGCGGGGGAAGCTTACGAGCAGTACTTC.

Ten or more counts support this clonotype. This sequence joins TRBV4-2 and TRBJ2-7; D is unresolved. Germline assignment: CDR1 LGHNA and CDR2 YNFKEQ. Trimming shortened V by 0 bases and J by 0 bases, and 9 bases separated the two germline ends. This CDR3 is built from 15 residues. CDR3 sequence (DNA): TGTGCCAGCAGCCAAGATCCCTGGAGCTCCTACGAGCAGTACTTC. This sequence encodes CASSQDPWSSYEQYF.

V is TRBV4-1 and J is TRBJ2-3; 9 positions agree with TRBD2. Losses at the gene ends were 3 bases for V and 3 bases for J; bases not matched to a gene: 13. This CDR3 region has 18 residues. Germline V gene sequence: CDR1 MGHRA, CDR2 YSYEKL. The CDR3 bases are TGCGCCAGCAGCCATACGGGACTAGCCAGCGGGGGGACAGATACGCAGTATTTT. Protein sequence: CASSHTGLASGGTDTQYF.

For this clonotype: It may be a read error: a sequence one base away is much more abundant. This chain joins TRBV2 and TRBJ2-5; D may match TRBD1 or TRBD2 (5 bases each). The V gene's germline CDR1 is SNHLY and CDR2 FYNNEI. The CDR3 runs to 12 residues. DNA of the CDR3: TGTGCCAGCAGTAAAATGGGGGAGACCCTGTACTTC. This gives the protein CASSKMGETLYF.

J is TRBJ1-2 and V is TRBV20-1, with D unresolved. The germline V gene has CDR1 DFQATT and CDR2 SNEGSKA (reference sequence). Trimming left V 1 base short and J 5 bases short, with 8 bases between. The CDR3 consists of 12 residues. In DNA, the CDR3 is TGCAGTGCTAGAGCGGTCCAATATGGCTACACCTTC. It codes for CSARAVQYGYTF.

Worth noting for this clonotype: This may be a read error, as it is one base from a much larger clone. The chain combines TRBV28 with TRBJ1-1; D perhaps matches TRBD1 (5 bases). The CDR3 has 14 amino acids. Per the germline V gene, CDR1 is MDHEN and CDR2 is SYDVKM. The CDR3 bases are TGTGCCAGCAGTTTCGGGTCAGGGAACACTGGAGCTTTCTTT. Its protein is CASSFGSGNTGAFF.

This chain connects TRBV5-5 to TRBJ2-7; 11 positions match TRBD1. Germline CDR1 reads SGHKS; CDR2 reads YYEKEE (reference sequence). Trimming took 3 bases from V and 3 from J; bases not matched to a gene: 2. This CDR3 region has 14 residues. DNA for the CDR3: TGTGCCAGCAGCTCCGGGACAGGGGGCTACGAGCAGTACTTC. This codes for CASSSGTGGYEQYF.

This clonotype was seen many times. The rearrangement joins TRBV2 to TRBJ1-1; D may be TRBD1 (5 bases). The V end lost 4 bases, the J end lost 1 base, and 10 bases lay between the germline ends. The CDR3 runs 14 residues. Germline V gene lookup returns CDR1 SNHLY and CDR2 FYNNEI. In DNA, the CDR3 is TGTGCCAGCAGTGCCGGACACAAGAACACTGAAGCTTTCTTT. Its translation is CASSAGHKNTEAFF.

In its sample, this clonotype was seen many times. The CDR3 sequence is CASAGGSSYNEQFF. Here the CDR3 DNA reads TGTGCCTCAGCAGGGGGGAGCTCCTACAATGAGCAGTTCTTC. The chain carries TRBV28 and TRBJ2-1, with a tentative D call TRBD1 (7 bases). Trimming removed 11 bases at V and 0 bases at J, with 14 bases between. CDR3 length: 14 residues. The germline V gene has CDR1 MDHEN and CDR2 SYDVKM.

This clonotype was seen repeatedly, ten times or more. V and J are TRBV7-9 and TRBJ2-1; tentative D call: TRBD2 (6 bases). This CDR3 comprises 14 residues. The germline V and J ends were trimmed by 2 bases and 7 bases, with 12 bases remaining between them. Germline-derived CDR1 and CDR2 are SEHNR and FQNEAQ (reference sequence). The CDR3 region has the DNA TGTGCCAGCAGCTTATCGGGGGAGGTGAATGAGCAGTTCTTC. This sequence encodes CASSLSGEVNEQFF.

There are many counts of this clonotype. The J gene is TRBJ2-7, the V gene TRBV10-3, with D maybe TRBD2 (7 bases). The CDR3 has 15 residues. Germline V gives CDR1 ENHRY, CDR2 SYGVKD. V lost 3 bases to trimming and J lost 4 bases, with 16 bases between them. As DNA, the CDR3 is TGTGCCATCAGTGAAGGTGGCGGGGGCCCTTACGAGCAGTACTTC. Amino acid sequence: CAISEGGGGPYEQYF.

In its sample, this clonotype was seen many times. Here the CDR3 DNA reads TGTGCCAGCAGTGGGACAGGGCCCAACTATGGCTACACCTTC. This encodes CASSGTGPNYGYTF. The V gene is TRBV2, the J gene TRBJ1-2, with 8 bases fitting TRBD1. In germline, CDR1 is SNHLY, CDR2 FYNNEI. This CDR3 is 14 amino acids long. Trimming at V came to 4 bases and at J to 2 bases, leaving 3 bases not matched to a gene. Full variable domain (remainder filled in from reference TRBV2 and TRBJ1-2): EPEVTQTPSHQVTQMGQEVILRCVPISNHLYFYWYRQILGQKVEFLVSFYNNEISEKSEIFDDQFSVERPDGSNFTLKIRSTKLEDSAMYFCASSGTGPNYGYTFGSGTRLTVV.

This clonotype was detected many times. The rearrangement links TRBV4-3 to TRBJ1-1; unclear D gene. Germline V gene data show CDR1 as LGHNA and CDR2 as YSLEER. Deletions cut 0 bases from V and 7 bases from J, with 12 bases between. The CDR3 length is 14 residues. The CDR3 coding sequence is TGCGCCAGCAGCCAAGATCTAATTATTCATGAAGCTTTCTTT. It yields the protein CASSQDLIIHEAFF.

The rearrangement links TRBV20-1 to TRBJ2-3; D unclear. The V gene lost 6 bases and the J gene lost 2 bases, with 9 bases spanning the gap. This CDR3 region has 12 residues. Germline CDR1 reads DFQATT; CDR2 reads SNEGSKA (reference sequence). The chain's CDR3 is CSARIFTDTQYF. DNA of the CDR3: TGCAGTGCAAGAATCTTCACAGATACGCAGTATTTT.

The chain combines TRBV28 with TRBJ1-1, with TRBD1 matching 10 bases. V shed 2 bases and J 3 bases; nucleotides not matched to a gene: 6. From germline, CDR1 is MDHEN and CDR2 SYDVKM. The CDR3 is 16 residues long. The CDR3 loop reads CASSLLSGTGDTEAFF. The CDR3 coding sequence is TGTGCCAGCAGTTTACTCTCCGGGACAGGGGACACTGAAGCTTTCTTT.

This clonotype was found many times. The rearrangement uses TRBV11-1 and TRBJ2-2; TRBD2 matches at 8 bases. This CDR3 contains 15 residues. Germline assignment: CDR1 SGHAT and CDR2 FQDESV (reference sequence). V dropped 5 bases and J dropped 1; count of bases not matched to a gene: 3. In DNA form, the CDR3 reads TGTGCCAGCAGCCCCGCGGGGGGGAACACCGGGGAGCTGTTTTTT. Its translation is CASSPAGGNTGELFF. Together with reference TRBV11-1 and TRBJ2-2, the CDR3 gives the full variable domain: EAEVAQSPRYKITEKSQAVAFWCDPISGHATLYWYRQILGQGPELLVQFQDESVVDDSQLPKDRFSAERLKGVDSTLKIQPAELGDSAMYLCASSPAGGNTGELFFGEGSRLTVL.

Many counts were recorded for this clonotype. V gene TRBV29-1 combines with J gene TRBJ2-3; no reliable D call. CDR3 length: 13 amino acids. Trimming took off 4 bases at V and 2 bases at J, with 10 bases between the two ends. Per the germline V gene, CDR1 is SQVTM and CDR2 is ANQGSEA. For the CDR3, the DNA is TGCAGCGTTGCTACCCGGAACACAGATACGCAGTATTTT. Its translation is CSVATRNTDTQYF.

This clonotype was picked up one time. The rearrangement joins TRBV7-2 to TRBJ2-5; 9 bases map to TRBD2. Losses at the gene ends were 5 bases for V and 5 bases for J; bases not matched to a gene: 3. Germline assignment: CDR1 SGHTA and CDR2 FQGNSA. CDR3 length: 13 residues. In nucleotides, the CDR3 is TGTGCCAGCAGCGGGGGACTAGCCGAGACCCAGTACTTC. Translating gives CASSGGLAETQYF.

The rearrangement joins TRBV3-1 to TRBJ1-1; no firm D call. CDR1 is LGHDT, CDR2 YNNKEL, per germline (reference sequence). The CDR3 is 15 residues long. V shed 5 bases and J shed 0 bases, with 13 bases lying between them. The DNA of the CDR3 is TGTGCCAGCAGCATTGGTTCCAGCTTGAACACTGAAGCTTTCTTT. Amino acid sequence: CASSIGSSLNTEAFF.

This clonotype was observed many times. The rearrangement joins TRBV10-3 to TRBJ2-3, with D unresolved. CDR3 size: 13 residues. Trimming pared 2 bases from V and 5 bases from J, leaving 8 bases between. The germline CDR1 and CDR2 sequences are ENHRY and SYGVKD. Here the CDR3 reads CAISEPRLDTQYF. CDR3 coding DNA: TGTGCCATCAGTGAGCCGCGATTAGATACGCAGTATTTT.

This clonotype was seen repeatedly, ten times or more. V usage is TRBV4-2 and J usage is TRBJ2-2; possibly TRBD2 for D (6 bases). V was pared by 7 bases and J by 3 bases, with 12 bases between. The CDR3 runs 14 residues. Germline CDR1 is LGHNA and CDR2 is YNFKEQ. The CDR3 sequence: CASTRGGDTGELFF. In DNA form, the CDR3 reads TGTGCCAGCACACGAGGCGGGGACACCGGGGAGCTGTTTTTT.

This clonotype appeared a few times. The chain employs TRBV2 and TRBJ2-1; TRBD2 matches 8 bases. This CDR3 comprises 15 residues. CDR1 is SNHLY and CDR2 is FYNNEI in the germline V gene. Trimming took 6 bases from V and 4 from J; bases not matched to a gene: 8. The CDR3 protein is CASRTGGTLYNEQFF. DNA for the CDR3: TGTGCCAGCAGGACGGGGGGGACCCTATACAATGAGCAGTTCTTC.

This clonotype was seen more than once but under ten times. V is TRBV2 and J is TRBJ2-2; no clear D. The germline V and J ends were trimmed by 2 bases and 4 bases, with 2 bases remaining between them. CDR1 and CDR2 from the germline V gene are SNHLY and FYNNEI. The CDR3 runs to 12 residues. In DNA form, the CDR3 reads TGTGCCAGCAGTGAAACCACCGGGGAGCTGTTTTTT. It codes for CASSETTGELFF.